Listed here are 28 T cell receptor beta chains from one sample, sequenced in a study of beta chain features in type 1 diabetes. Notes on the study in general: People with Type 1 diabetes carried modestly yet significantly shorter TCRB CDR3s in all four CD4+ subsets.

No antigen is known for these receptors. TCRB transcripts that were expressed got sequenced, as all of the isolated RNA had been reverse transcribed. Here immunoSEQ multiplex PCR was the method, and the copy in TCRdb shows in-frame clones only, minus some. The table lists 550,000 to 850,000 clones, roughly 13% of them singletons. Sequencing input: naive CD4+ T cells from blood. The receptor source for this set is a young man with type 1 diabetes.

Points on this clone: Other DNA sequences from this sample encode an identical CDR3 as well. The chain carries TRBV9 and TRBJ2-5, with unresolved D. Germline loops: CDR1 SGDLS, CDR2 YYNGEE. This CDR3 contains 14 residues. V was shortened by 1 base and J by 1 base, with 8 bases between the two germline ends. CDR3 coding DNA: TGTGCCAGCAGCGTATCCGCATTCCAAGAGACCCAGTACTTC. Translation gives CASSVSAFQETQYF.

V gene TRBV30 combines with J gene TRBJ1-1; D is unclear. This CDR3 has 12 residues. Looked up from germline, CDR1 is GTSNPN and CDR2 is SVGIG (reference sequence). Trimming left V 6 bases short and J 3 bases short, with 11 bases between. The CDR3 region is CACYRDHTEAFF. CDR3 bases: TGTGCCTGTTACAGAGACCACACTGAAGCTTTCTTT.

The CDR3 reads CASSLAGLGYGYTF. In DNA, the CDR3 is TGTGCCAGCAGCTTAGCGGGGTTAGGGTACGGCTACACCTTC. This chain uses TRBV7-9 with TRBJ1-2, with D unresolved. Germline CDR1 SEHNR, CDR2 FQNEAQ (reference sequence). Deletions cut 0 bases from V and 8 bases from J, with 13 bases between. The CDR3 covers 14 residues.

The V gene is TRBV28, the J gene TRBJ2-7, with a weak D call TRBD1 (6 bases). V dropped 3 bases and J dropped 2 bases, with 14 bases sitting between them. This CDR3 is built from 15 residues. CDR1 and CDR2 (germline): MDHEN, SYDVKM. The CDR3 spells CASSLTGSIPYEQYF. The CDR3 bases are TGTGCCAGCAGTTTGACAGGCTCAATTCCCTACGAGCAGTACTTC.

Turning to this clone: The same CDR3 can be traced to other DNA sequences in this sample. The CDR3 protein is CAWGTGGYEQYF. The CDR3 DNA sequence: TGTGCCTGGGGAACGGGTGGCTACGAGCAGTACTTC. The gene calls are TRBV30 and TRBJ2-7; D gene ambiguous. Germline CDR1 GTSNPN, CDR2 SVGIG (reference sequence). The CDR3 contains 12 residues. The germline V and J ends were trimmed by 5 bases and 3 bases, with 11 bases remaining between them.

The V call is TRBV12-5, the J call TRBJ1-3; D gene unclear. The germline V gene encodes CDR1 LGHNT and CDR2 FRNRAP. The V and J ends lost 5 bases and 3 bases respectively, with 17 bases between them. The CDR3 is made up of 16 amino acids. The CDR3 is CASGPSGGQGGNTIYF. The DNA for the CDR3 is TGTGCTAGTGGTCCATCAGGTGGGCAAGGTGGAAACACCATATATTTT.

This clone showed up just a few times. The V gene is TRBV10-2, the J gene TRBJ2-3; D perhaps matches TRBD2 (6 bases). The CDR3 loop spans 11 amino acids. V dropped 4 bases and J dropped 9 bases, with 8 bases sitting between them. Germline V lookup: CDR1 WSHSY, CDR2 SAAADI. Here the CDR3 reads CASSGGETQYF. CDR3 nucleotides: TGCGCCAGCAGTGGGGGGGAAACGCAGTATTTT.

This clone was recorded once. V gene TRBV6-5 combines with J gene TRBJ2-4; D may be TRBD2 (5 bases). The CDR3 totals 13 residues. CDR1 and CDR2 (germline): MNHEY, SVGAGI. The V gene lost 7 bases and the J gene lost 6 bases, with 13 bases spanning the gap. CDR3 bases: TGTGCCAGCACCTTAACGGCGGGAAACATTCAGTACTTC. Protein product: CASTLTAGNIQYF.

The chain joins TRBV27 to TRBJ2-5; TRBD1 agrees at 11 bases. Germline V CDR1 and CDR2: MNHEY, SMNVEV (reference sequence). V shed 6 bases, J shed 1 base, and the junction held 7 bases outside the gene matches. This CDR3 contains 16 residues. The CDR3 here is CASRPMDRGLQETQYF. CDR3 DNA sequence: TGTGCCAGCAGACCCATGGACAGGGGGCTCCAAGAGACCCAGTACTTC.

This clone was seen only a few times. The CDR3 coding sequence is TGCGCCAGCAGCCGGACAGGTCCTGAGGGGGGTTCACCCCTCCACTTT. This translates into CASSRTGPEGGSPLHF. The chain is built from TRBV5-1 and TRBJ1-6, with 7 bases lining up with TRBD1. Trimming took 4 bases from V and 9 from J; bases not matched to a gene: 13. The CDR3 is 16 amino acids. The germline CDR1 and CDR2 sequences are SGHRS and YFSETQ.

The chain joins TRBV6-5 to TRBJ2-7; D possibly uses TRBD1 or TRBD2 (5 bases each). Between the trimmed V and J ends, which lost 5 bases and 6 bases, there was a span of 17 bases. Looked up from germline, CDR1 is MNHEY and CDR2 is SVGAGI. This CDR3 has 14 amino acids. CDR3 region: CASSAPGFRGEQYF. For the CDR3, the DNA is TGTGCCAGCAGTGCTCCAGGGTTCCGGGGCGAGCAGTACTTC.

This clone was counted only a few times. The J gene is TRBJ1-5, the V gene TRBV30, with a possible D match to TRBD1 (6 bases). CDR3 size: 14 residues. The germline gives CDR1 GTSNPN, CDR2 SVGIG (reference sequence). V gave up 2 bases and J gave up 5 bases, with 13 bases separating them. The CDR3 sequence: CAWSSGQFYQPQHF. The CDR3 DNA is TGTGCCTGGAGTTCCGGACAGTTTTATCAGCCCCAGCATTTT.

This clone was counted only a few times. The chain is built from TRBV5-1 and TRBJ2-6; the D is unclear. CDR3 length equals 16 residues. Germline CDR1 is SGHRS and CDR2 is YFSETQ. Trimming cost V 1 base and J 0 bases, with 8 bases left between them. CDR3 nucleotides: TGCGCCAGCAGCTTGATGAGCAGCTCTGGGGCCAACGTCCTGACTTTC. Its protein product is CASSLMSSSGANVLTF. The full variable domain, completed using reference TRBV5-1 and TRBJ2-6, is KAGVTQTPRYLIKTRGQQVTLSCSPISGHRSVSWYQQTPGQGLQFLFEYFSETQRNKGNFPGRFSGRQFSNSRSEMNVSTLELGDSALYLCASSLMSSSGANVLTFGAGSRLTVL.

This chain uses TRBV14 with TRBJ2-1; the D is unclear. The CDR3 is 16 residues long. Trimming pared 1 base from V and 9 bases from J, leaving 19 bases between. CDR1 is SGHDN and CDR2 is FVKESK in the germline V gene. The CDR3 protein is CASSQVSYYFGREQFF. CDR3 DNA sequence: TGTGCCAGCAGCCAAGTTTCTTACTACTTTGGTCGTGAGCAGTTCTTC.

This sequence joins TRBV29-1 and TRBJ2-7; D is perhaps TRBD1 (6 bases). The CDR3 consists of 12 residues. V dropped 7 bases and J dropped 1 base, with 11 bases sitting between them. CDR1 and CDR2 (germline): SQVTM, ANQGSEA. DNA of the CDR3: TGCAGCGCTACGGACAGTTCCTACGAGCAGTACTTC. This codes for CSATDSSYEQYF.

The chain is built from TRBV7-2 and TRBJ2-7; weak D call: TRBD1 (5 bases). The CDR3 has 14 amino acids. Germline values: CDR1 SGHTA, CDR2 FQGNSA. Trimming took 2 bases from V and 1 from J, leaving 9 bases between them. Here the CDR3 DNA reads TGTGCCAGCAGCTTAAACCAGGGTTCCTACGAGCAGTACTTC. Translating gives CASSLNQGSYEQYF. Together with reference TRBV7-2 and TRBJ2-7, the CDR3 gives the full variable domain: GAGVSQSPSNKVTEKGKDVELRCDPISGHTALYWYRQSLGQGLEFLIYFQGNSAPDKSGLPSDRFSAERTGGSVSTLTIQRTQQEDSAVYLCASSLNQGSYEQYFGPGTRLTVT.

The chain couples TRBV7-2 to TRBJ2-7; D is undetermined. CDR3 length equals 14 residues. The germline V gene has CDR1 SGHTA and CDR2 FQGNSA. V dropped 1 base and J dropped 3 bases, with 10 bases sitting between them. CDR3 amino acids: CASSLVSQGYEQYF. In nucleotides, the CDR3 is TGTGCCAGCAGCTTAGTGTCCCAAGGCTACGAGCAGTACTTC. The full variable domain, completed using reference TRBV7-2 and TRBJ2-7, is GAGVSQSPSNKVTEKGKDVELRCDPISGHTALYWYRQSLGQGLEFLIYFQGNSAPDKSGLPSDRFSAERTGGSVSTLTIQRTQQEDSAVYLCASSLVSQGYEQYFGPGTRLTVT.

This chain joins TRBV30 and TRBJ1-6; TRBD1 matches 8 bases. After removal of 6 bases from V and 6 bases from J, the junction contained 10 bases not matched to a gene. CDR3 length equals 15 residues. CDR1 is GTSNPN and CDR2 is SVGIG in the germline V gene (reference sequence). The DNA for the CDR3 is TGTGCCTGCCAAGGACAGGGCTTGCGTAATTCACCCCTCCACTTT. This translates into CACQGQGLRNSPLHF.

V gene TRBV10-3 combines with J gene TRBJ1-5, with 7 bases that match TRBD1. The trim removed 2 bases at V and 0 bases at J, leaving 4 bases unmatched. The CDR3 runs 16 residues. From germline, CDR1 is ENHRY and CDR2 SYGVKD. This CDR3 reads CAISEQGGYSNQPQHF. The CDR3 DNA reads TGTGCCATCAGTGAGCAGGGGGGCTATAGCAATCAGCCCCAGCATTTT.

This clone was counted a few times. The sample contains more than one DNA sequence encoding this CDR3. The CDR3 DNA sequence: TGTGCCAGCAGTGGAGACACAGATACGCAGTATTTT. This codes for CASSGDTDTQYF. The chain uses TRBV2 and TRBJ2-3; D ambiguous. Germline assignment: CDR1 SNHLY and CDR2 FYNNEI. Deletions cut 4 bases from V and 2 bases from J, with 4 bases between. This CDR3 has 12 amino acids.

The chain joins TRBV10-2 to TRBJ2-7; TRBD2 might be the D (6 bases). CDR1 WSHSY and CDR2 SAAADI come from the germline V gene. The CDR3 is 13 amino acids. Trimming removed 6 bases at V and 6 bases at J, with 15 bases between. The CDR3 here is CASSVSGETEQYF. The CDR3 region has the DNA TGCGCCAGCAGCGTTAGCGGTGAAACCGAGCAGTACTTC.

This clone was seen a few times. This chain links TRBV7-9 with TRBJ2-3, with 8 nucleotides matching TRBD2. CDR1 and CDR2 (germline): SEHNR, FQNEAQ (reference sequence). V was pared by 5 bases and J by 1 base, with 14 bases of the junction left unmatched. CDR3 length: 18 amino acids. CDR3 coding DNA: TGTGCCAGCAGCCGACGGCCGGGACTAGGGGATCGCACAGATACGCAGTATTTT. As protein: CASSRRPGLGDRTDTQYF.

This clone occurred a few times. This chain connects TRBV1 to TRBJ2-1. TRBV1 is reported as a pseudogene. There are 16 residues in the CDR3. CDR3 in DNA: TGCACCAGCAGCCACGTTCCGGGACGCCTGCCCAATGAGCAGTTCTTC. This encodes CTSSHVPGRLPNEQFF.

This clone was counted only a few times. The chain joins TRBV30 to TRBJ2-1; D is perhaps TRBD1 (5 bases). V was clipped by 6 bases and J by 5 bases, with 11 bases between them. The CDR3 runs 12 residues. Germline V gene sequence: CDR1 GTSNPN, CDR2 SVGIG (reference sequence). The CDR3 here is CACGAGNNEQFF. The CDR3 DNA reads TGTGCCTGTGGGGCCGGCAACAATGAGCAGTTCTTC.

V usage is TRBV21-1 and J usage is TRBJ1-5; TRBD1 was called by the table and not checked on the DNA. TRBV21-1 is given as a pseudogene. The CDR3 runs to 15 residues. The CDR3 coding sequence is TGTGCCAGCACTCCCGGGGACAGGCACAATCAGCCCCAGCATTTT. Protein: CASTPGDRHNQPQHF.

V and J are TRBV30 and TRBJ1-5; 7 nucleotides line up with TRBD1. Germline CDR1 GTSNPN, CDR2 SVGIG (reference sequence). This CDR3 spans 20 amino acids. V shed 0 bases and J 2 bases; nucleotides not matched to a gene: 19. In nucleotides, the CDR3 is TGTGCCTGGAGTGTATCACGGCAGACAGGGAAGGAGGATGGCAATCAGCCCCAGCATTTT. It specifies CAWSVSRQTGKEDGNQPQHF. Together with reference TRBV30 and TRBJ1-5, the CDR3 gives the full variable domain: SQTIHQWPATLVQPVGSPLSLECTVEGTSNPNLYWYRQAAGRGLQLLFYSVGIGQISSEVPQNLSASRPQDRQFILSSKKLLLSDSGFYLCAWSVSRQTGKEDGNQPQHFGDGTRLSIL.

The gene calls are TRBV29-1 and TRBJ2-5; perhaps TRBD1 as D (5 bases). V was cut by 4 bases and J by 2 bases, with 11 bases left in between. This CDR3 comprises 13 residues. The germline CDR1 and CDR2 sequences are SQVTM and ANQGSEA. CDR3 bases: TGCAGCGTTGCCAGGGCTCCGCAAGAGACCCAGTACTTC. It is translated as CSVARAPQETQYF.

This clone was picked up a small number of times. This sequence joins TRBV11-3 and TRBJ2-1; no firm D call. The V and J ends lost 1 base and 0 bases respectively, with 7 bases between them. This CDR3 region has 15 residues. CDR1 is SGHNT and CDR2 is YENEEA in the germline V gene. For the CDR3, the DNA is TGTGCCAGCAGCTTAGGCGCTAGCTCCTACAATGAGCAGTTCTTC. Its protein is CASSLGASSYNEQFF.